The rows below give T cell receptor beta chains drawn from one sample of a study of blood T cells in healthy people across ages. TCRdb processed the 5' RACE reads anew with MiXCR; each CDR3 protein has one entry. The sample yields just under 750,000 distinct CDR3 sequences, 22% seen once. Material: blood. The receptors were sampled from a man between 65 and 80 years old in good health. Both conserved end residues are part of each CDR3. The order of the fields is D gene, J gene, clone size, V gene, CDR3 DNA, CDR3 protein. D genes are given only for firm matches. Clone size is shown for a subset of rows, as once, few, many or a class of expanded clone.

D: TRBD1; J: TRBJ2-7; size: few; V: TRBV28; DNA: TGTGCCAGCAGTAGCAGACAGGGTCGGCAGTACTTC; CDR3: CASSSRQGRQYF
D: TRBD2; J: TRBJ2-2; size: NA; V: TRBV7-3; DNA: TGTGCCAGCAGCTTAACGGCCAGGGGTCTAGCGGGAGTGGGCACCGGGGAGCTGTTTTTT; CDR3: CASSLTARGLAGVGTGELFF
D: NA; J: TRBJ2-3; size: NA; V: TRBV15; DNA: TGTGCCACCAGCAGAGATGCCCCACACACAGATACGCAGTATTTT; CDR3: CATSRDAPHTDTQYF
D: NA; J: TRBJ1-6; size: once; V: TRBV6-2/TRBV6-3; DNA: TGTGCCAGCAGTTACGGAGGCCCGGGGGCGACTTTTTCACCCCTCCACTTT; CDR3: CASSYGGPGATFSPLHF
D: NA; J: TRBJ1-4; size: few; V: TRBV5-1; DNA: TGCGCCAGCAGCTTACAGGGATCTGAAAAACTGTTTTTT; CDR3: CASSLQGSEKLFF
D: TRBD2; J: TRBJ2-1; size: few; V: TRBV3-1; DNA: TGTGCCAGCAGCCAAGTGGCTAGCGGGGGTCTAAACAATGAGCAGTTCTTC; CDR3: CASSQVASGGLNNEQFF
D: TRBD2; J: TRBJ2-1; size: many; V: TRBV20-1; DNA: TGCAGTGCTAGCACTAGCGGGCACTACAATGAGCAGTTCTTC; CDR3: CSASTSGHYNEQFF
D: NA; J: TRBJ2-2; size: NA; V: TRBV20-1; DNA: TGCAGTGTCCCGTCGAACACCGGGGAGCTGTTTTTT; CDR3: CSVPSNTGELFF
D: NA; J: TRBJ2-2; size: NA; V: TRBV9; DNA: TGTGCCAGCAGCGTAGCGGGGGTACACACCGGGGAGCTGTTTTTT; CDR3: CASSVAGVHTGELFF
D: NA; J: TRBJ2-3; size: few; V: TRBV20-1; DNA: TGCAGTGCAATGAAGACAGCCTACACAGATACGCAGTATTTT; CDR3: CSAMKTAYTDTQYF
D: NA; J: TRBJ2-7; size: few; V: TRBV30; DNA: TGTGCCTGGAGTGTAAGGGCTAGCTACGAGCAGTACTTC; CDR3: CAWSVRASYEQYF
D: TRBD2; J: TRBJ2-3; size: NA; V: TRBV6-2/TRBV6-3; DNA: TGTGCCAGCAGTCCAAGCGGGATCGGAGATACGCAGTATTTT; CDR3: CASSPSGIGDTQYF
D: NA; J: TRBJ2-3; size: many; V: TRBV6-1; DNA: TGTGCCAGCAGTCGGGACGGTTCATCAGATACGCAGTATTTT; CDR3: CASSRDGSSDTQYF
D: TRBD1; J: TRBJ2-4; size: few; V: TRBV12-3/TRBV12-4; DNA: TGTGCCAGCAGTTTGCGGACAGGGGGCAGCAACATTCAGTACTTC; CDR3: CASSLRTGGSNIQYF
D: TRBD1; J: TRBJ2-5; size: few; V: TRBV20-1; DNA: TGCAGTGCGAAGGACAGGGTGGAGACCCAGTACTTC; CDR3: CSAKDRVETQYF
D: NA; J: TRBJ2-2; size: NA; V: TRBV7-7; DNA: TGTGCCAGCAGCCCGGACAGAGCCCACACCGGGGAGCTGTTTTTT; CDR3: CASSPDRAHTGELFF
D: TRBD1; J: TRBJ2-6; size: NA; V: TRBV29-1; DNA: TGCAGCGTTGAAGATCGGGTCACAGGGGGAGCTGGGGCCAACGTCCTGACTTTC; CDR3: CSVEDRVTGGAGANVLTF
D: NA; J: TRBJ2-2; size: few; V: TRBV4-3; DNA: TGCGCCAGCAGCCAGGCCCAGGGGTTACGGGAGCTGTTTTTT; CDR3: CASSQAQGLRELFF
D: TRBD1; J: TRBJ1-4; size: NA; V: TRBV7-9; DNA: TGTGCCAGCAGCTCCTTAAGGGGGCTCACTAATGAAAAACTGTTTTTT; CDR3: CASSSLRGLTNEKLFF
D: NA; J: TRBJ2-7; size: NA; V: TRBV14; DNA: TGTGCCAGCAGCCCGCTTCAAGGATTCGCGTACTTC; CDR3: CASSPLQGFAYF
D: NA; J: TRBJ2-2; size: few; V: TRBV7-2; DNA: TGTGCCAGCAGCAAATACAGGGACACCGGGGAGCTGTTTTTT; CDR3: CASSKYRDTGELFF
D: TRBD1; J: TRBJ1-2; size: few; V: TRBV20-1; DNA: TGCAGTGCTAGCGCCTACTCGGGGACAGGGGATGGCTACACCTTC; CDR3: CSASAYSGTGDGYTF
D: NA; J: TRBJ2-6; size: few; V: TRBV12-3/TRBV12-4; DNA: TGTGCCAGCAGTTCCTCGGGCCCGCCCGGGGCCGACGTCCTGACTTTC; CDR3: CASSSSGPPGADVLTF
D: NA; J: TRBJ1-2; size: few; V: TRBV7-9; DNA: TGTGCCAGCAGGGTAGCGGGGACTAACTATGGCTACACCTTC; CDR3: CASRVAGTNYGYTF
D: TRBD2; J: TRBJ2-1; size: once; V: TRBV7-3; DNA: TGTGCCGGCAGCTTCGTCGCGGGAGTCTCTAATGAGCAGTTCTTC; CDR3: CAGSFVAGVSNEQFF
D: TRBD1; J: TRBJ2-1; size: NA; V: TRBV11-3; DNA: TGTGCCAGCACCGGGACAGGGGACTACAATGAGCAGTTCTTC; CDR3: CASTGTGDYNEQFF
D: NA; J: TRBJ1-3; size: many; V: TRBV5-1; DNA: TGCGCCAGCAGCTTGGCCCAGTCGTCGGGGTACGGAAACACCATATATTTT; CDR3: CASSLAQSSGYGNTIYF
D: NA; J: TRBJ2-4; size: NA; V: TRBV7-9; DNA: TGTGCCAGCGGACAGCCAAAAGGCATTCAGTACTTC; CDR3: CASGQPKGIQYF
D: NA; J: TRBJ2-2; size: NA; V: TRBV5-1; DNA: TGCGCCAGCAGTTTAACGGGACGACCGAACACCGGGGAGCTGTTTTTT; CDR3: CASSLTGRPNTGELFF
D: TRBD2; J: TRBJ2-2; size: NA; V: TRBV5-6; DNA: TGTGCCAGCAGCTCATCGCTAGCGGGAGTAATAGCCGGGGAGCTGTTTTTT; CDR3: CASSSSLAGVIAGELFF
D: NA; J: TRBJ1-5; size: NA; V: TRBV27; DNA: TGTGCCAGCAGTTCCTGGGAAGAATGGGACAATCAGCCCCAGCATTTT; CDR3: CASSSWEEWDNQPQHF
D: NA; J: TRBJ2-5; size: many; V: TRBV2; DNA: TGTGCCAGCAGGGAGGGAGAGACCCAGTACTTC; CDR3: CASREGETQYF
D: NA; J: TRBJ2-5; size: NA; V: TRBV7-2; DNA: TGTGCCAGCAGCTTCCCAGTCGAAGAGACCCAGTACTTC; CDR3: CASSFPVEETQYF
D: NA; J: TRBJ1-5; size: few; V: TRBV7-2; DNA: TGTGCCAGCAGCTTAGATCGGGGAACACGGCAGCCCCAGCATTTT; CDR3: CASSLDRGTRQPQHF
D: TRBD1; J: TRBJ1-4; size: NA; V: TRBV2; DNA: TGTGCCAGCAGGATTGGGACAGGTGAAAAACTGTTTTTT; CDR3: CASRIGTGEKLFF
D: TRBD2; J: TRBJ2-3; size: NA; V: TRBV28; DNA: TGTGCCAGCAGTTTAGCGGGAGGAATTAATACGCAGTATTTT; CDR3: CASSLAGGINTQYF
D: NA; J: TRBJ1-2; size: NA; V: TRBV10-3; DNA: TGTGCCATCACAGGACAGTCTGCGATTGAGGGCTACACCTTC; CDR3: CAITGQSAIEGYTF
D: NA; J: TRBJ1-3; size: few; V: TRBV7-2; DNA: TGTGCCAGCAGCCCTCCGGGTTCACGGCTGACTGGAAACACCATATATTTT; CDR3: CASSPPGSRLTGNTIYF
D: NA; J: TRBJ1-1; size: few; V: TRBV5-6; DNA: TGTGCCAGCAGCTTAATGGAGACGCCCGAAGCTTTCTTT; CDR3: CASSLMETPEAFF
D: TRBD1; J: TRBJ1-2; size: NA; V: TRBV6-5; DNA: TGTGCCAGCAGTTCGGACAGGGGCTTCTATGGCTACACCTTC; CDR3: CASSSDRGFYGYTF